A single sample gave rise to the 10 T cell receptor beta chains below, sequenced in a study of blood T cell repertoires in COVID-19. Sequencing was performed with immunoSEQ multiplex PCR; in TCRdb, only in-frame clones are kept and a portion is missing. The table includes around 130,000 clones, more than 75% detected once. The sequenced sample was peripheral blood. These receptors came from a man aged 50-60 years with active COVID-19.

The CDR3, as DNA: TGTGCCAGCAGCCCCAGGGACAACCAAGAGACCCAGTACTTC. Its translation: CASSPRDNQETQYF. The chain couples TRBV5-4 to TRBJ2-5, with D possibly being TRBD1 (6 bases). The germline V gene encodes CDR1 SGHNT and CDR2 YYREEE (reference sequence). This CDR3 contains 14 residues. The ends were cut back, 4 bases at V and 0 bases at J, with 10 bases in the middle.

The rearrangement links TRBV7-2 to TRBJ2-1, with 7 bases fitting TRBD2. The V gene's germline CDR1 is SGHTA and CDR2 FQGNSA. The CDR3 has 16 amino acids. J gave up 7 bases and V 1 base, and 10 bases lay outside the gene matches. This chain's CDR3 is CASSLVGSGAQNEQFF. The CDR3 DNA sequence: TGTGCCAGCAGCTTAGTCGGCAGCGGGGCGCAAAATGAGCAGTTCTTC.

The chain joins TRBV6-1 to TRBJ2-1, with 9 bases matching TRBD2. This CDR3 is built from 16 residues. V lost 2 bases to trimming and J lost 6 bases; unmatched junction nucleotides: 8. Germline V gives CDR1 MNHNS, CDR2 SASEGT. CDR3 coding DNA: TGTGCCAGCAGTGAAAGATGGGTAGCGGGAGTCAATGAGCAGTTCTTC. This sequence encodes CASSERWVAGVNEQFF.

The V and J genes are TRBV5-1 and TRBJ2-3; weak D call: TRBD2 (5 bases). CDR3 length equals 14 residues. CDR1 SGHRS and CDR2 YFSETQ come from the germline V gene. The V and J ends lost 4 bases and 2 bases respectively, with 11 bases between them. DNA of the CDR3: TGCGCCAGCAGCGGCGGGTCCCACACAGATACGCAGTATTTT. Its protein is CASSGGSHTDTQYF.

V usage is TRBV3-1 (or the pseudogene TRBV3-2) and J usage is TRBJ2-5; possibly TRBD1 for D (8 bases). This CDR3 comprises 15 residues. Germline values: CDR1 LGHDT, CDR2 YNNKEL (reference sequence). V was trimmed by 5 bases and J by 5 bases, leaving 18 bases between them. In nucleotides, the CDR3 is TGTGCCAGCAGCGTACCACAGGGGGGGCGGGAGACCCAGTACTTC. It codes for CASSVPQGGRETQYF.

The chain links TRBV9 to TRBJ2-2; 8 nucleotides align to TRBD2. J gave up 4 bases and V 4 bases, and 12 bases lay outside the gene matches. This CDR3 has 17 amino acids. Germline V lookup: CDR1 SGDLS, CDR2 YYNGEE. CDR3 region: CASSPRGSGGITGELFF. CDR3 sequence (DNA): TGTGCCAGCAGCCCTCGGGGGAGCGGGGGAATCACCGGGGAGCTGTTTTTT.

This sequence joins TRBV5-1 and TRBJ2-2, with D perhaps TRBD2 (10 bases). The germline V gene has CDR1 SGHRS and CDR2 YFSETQ. V was trimmed by 3 bases and J by 6 bases, leaving 27 bases between them. The CDR3 length is 19 residues. CDR3 in DNA: TGCGCCAGCAGCTCAATAGGACAGGGGCTAGCGGGAGAGGCCGGGGAGCTGTTTTTT. Encoded protein: CASSSIGQGLAGEAGELFF. The full variable domain, completed using reference TRBV5-1 and TRBJ2-2, is KAGVTQTPRYLIKTRGQQVTLSCSPISGHRSVSWYQQTPGQGLQFLFEYFSETQRNKGNFPGRFSGRQFSNSRSEMNVSTLELGDSALYLCASSSIGQGLAGEAGELFFGEGSRLTVL.

This rearrangement joins TRBV5-1 to TRBJ2-1; 14 bases are shared with TRBD2. V trimming: 3 bases; J trimming: 7 bases; junction bases outside the gene matches: 9. The germline CDR1 and CDR2 sequences are SGHRS and YFSETQ. The CDR3 loop spans 17 amino acids. CDR3 residues: CASSSGLAGGVRNEQFF. The DNA for the CDR3 is TGCGCCAGCAGCTCCGGACTAGCGGGGGGTGTAAGGAATGAGCAGTTCTTC.

The V gene is TRBV5-1, the J gene TRBJ1-1, with unresolved D. Germline values: CDR1 SGHRS, CDR2 YFSETQ. The CDR3 spans 13 residues. Trimming cost V 4 bases and J 1 base, with 8 bases left between them. The CDR3 here is CASSPEGNTEAFF. The CDR3 region has the DNA TGCGCCAGCAGCCCGGAGGGGAACACTGAAGCTTTCTTT.

The chain joins TRBV7-8 to TRBJ2-1; TRBD2 matches at 14 bases. The CDR3 covers 17 residues. Germline CDR1 and CDR2: SGHVS and FQNEAQ. The V gene end was trimmed by 6 bases and the J gene end by 10 bases; junction bases not matched to a gene: 14. This CDR3 reads CASRKTGTSGSGGEQFF. The CDR3 nucleotides are TGTGCCAGCAGAAAAACCGGGACTAGCGGGAGCGGGGGAGAGCAGTTCTTC.